Listed here are 10 T cell receptor beta chains from one sample, sequenced in a study of cytomegalovirus exposure and HLA in healthy donors. Vbeta (60) and Jbeta (13) primers were used in the PCR. TCRdb's table, derived via immunoSEQ multiplex PCR, lists solely in-frame clones and lacks some. The table for this sample gives roughly 100,000 clones. The sample taken for sequencing was PBMCs. These receptors were taken from a man aged 35 to 55 in good health and CMV-seronegative.

This sequence joins TRBV6-5 and TRBJ2-7; 14 bases are a match to TRBD2. V dropped 2 bases and J dropped 7; count of bases not matched to a gene: 4. The CDR3 is 15 residues long. In germline, CDR1 is MNHEY, CDR2 SVGAGI. CDR3 coding DNA: TGTGCCAGCAGTTACCCGGGACTAGCGGGAGAGGAGCAGTACTTC. Translation gives CASSYPGLAGEEQYF.

This sequence joins TRBV7-9 and TRBJ1-2; TRBD1 is a possible D gene (6 bases). CDR1 SEHNR and CDR2 FQNEAQ come from the germline V gene (reference sequence). This CDR3 has 14 residues. Between the trimmed V and J ends, which lost 8 bases and 2 bases, there was a span of 15 bases. Here the CDR3 DNA reads TGTGCCAGCCAAAGGCCAGGGGAGAACTATGGCTACACCTTC. Translation: CASQRPGENYGYTF. Full variable domain (remainder filled in from reference TRBV7-9 and TRBJ1-2): DTGVSQNPRHKITKRGQNVTFRCDPISEHNRLYWYRQTLGQGPEFLTYFQNEAQLEKSRLLSDRFSAERPKGSFSTLEIQRTEQGDSAMYLCASQRPGENYGYTFGSGTRLTVV.

V usage is TRBV5-5 and J usage is TRBJ2-1, with 9 nucleotides matching TRBD1. This CDR3 has 18 residues. The germline CDR1 and CDR2 sequences are SGHKS and YYEKEE (reference sequence). V shed 2 bases, J shed 5 bases, and the junction held 14 bases outside the gene matches. CDR3 amino acids: CASSLQHRDRVTDNEQFF. The CDR3 coding sequence is TGTGCCAGCAGCTTACAACACCGGGACAGGGTAACCGACAATGAGCAGTTCTTC.

The chain joins TRBV5-4 to TRBJ1-2; 11 bases are shared with TRBD1. The CDR3 contains 12 residues. CDR1 and CDR2 from the germline V gene are SGHNT and YYREEE (reference sequence). CDR3 in amino acids: CAMGQGGISYTF. The CDR3 DNA reads TGTGCTATGGGACAGGGGGGGATAAGCTACACCTTC.

This chain links TRBV10-1 with TRBJ1-2; D gene unclear. This CDR3 is 13 amino acids long. Trimming removed 6 bases at V and 6 bases at J, with 14 bases between. CDR1 is WNHNN, CDR2 SYGVQD, per germline (reference sequence). This CDR3 is CASRSNGGDGYTF. The DNA for the CDR3 is TGCGCCAGCAGGAGTAACGGAGGCGATGGCTACACCTTC.

The CDR3 DNA is TGTGCCAGCAGAGAGGGACAGGGGGTTGAAGGCTACACCTTC. Translating gives CASREGQGVEGYTF. The chain links TRBV2 to TRBJ1-2; 11 bases map to TRBD1. V lost 6 bases and J lost 8; bases outside the gene matches: 8. The germline V gene has CDR1 SNHLY and CDR2 FYNNEI. This CDR3 is 14 amino acids long.

J is TRBJ1-5 and V is TRBV19; 8 bases are shared with TRBD1. Germline trimming cut 8 bases from V and 0 bases from J; bases unmatched to any gene: 0. The CDR3 loop spans 13 amino acids. Germline assignment: CDR1 LNHDA and CDR2 SQIVND (reference sequence). This CDR3 reads CASDRGSNQPQHF. CDR3 bases: TGTGCCAGTGACAGGGGTAGCAATCAGCCCCAGCATTTT. Together with reference TRBV19 and TRBJ1-5, the CDR3 gives the full variable domain: DGGITQSPKYLFRKEGQNVTLSCEQNLNHDAMYWYRQDPGQGLRLIYYSQIVNDFQKGDIAEGYSVSREKKESFPLTVTSAQKNPTAFYLCASDRGSNQPQHFGDGTRLSIL.

The rearrangement joins TRBV19 to TRBJ1-2; TRBD1 is a possible D gene (5 bases). This CDR3 has 14 residues. Germline values: CDR1 LNHDA, CDR2 SQIVND (reference sequence). V was trimmed by 2 bases and J by 4 bases, leaving 11 bases between them. The DNA of the CDR3 is TGTGCCAGTAGTATAAGCCAGGGAACCTATGGCTACACCTTC. It specifies CASSISQGTYGYTF.

The V gene is TRBV29-1, the J gene TRBJ2-3; 7 nucleotides match TRBD2. The V and J ends lost 3 bases and 6 bases, in that order; junction bases with no gene match: 6. Looked up from germline, CDR1 is SQVTM and CDR2 is ANQGSEA. This CDR3 region has 13 residues. The CDR3 reads CSVDLGRVDTQYF. The DNA for the CDR3 is TGCAGCGTTGATTTGGGGAGGGTGGATACGCAGTATTTT.

The chain carries TRBV10-1 and TRBJ2-1, with 7 bases that match TRBD2. The CDR3 length is 15 residues. Germline V gene lookup returns CDR1 WNHNN and CDR2 SYGVQD (reference sequence). Trimming removed 3 bases from V and 6 bases from J; junction bases left unmatched: 8. In DNA, the CDR3 is TGCGCCAGCAGTGATAGGCGGGGGATACTCAATGAGCAGTTCTTC. This sequence encodes CASSDRRGILNEQFF.